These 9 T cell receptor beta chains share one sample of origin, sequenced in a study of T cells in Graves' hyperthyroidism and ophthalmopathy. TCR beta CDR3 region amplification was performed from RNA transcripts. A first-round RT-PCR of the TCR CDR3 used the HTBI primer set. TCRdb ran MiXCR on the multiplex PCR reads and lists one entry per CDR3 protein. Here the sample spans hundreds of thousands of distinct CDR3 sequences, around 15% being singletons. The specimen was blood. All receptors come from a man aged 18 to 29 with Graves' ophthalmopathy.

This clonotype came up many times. For the CDR3, the DNA is TGTGCCAGCAGTTTATTCCGGGTCACCGGGGAGCTGTTTTTT. Protein sequence: CASSLFRVTGELFF. This rearrangement joins TRBV28 to TRBJ2-2; D is undetermined. Germline loops: CDR1 MDHEN, CDR2 SYDVKM. The CDR3 has 14 residues. The ends were cut back, 1 base at V and 4 bases at J, with 7 bases in the middle.

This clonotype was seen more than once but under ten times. CDR3 sequence: CASRVGTGQFF. Here the CDR3 DNA reads TGTGCCAGCAGGGTGGGGACAGGGCAGTTCTTC. J is TRBJ2-1 and V is TRBV2, with TRBD1 matching 8 bases. There are 11 residues in the CDR3. Looked up from germline, CDR1 is SNHLY and CDR2 is FYNNEI. With 6 bases clipped from V and 12 bases from J, the junction kept 4 bases outside the gene matches.

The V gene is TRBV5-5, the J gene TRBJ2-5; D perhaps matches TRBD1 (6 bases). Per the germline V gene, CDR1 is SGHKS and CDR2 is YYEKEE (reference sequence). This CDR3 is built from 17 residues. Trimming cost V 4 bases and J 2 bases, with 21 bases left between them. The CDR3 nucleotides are TGTGCCAGCAGCCCCCTCACGTCGACAGGCACTCAAGAGACCCAGTACTTC. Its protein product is CASSPLTSTGTQETQYF.

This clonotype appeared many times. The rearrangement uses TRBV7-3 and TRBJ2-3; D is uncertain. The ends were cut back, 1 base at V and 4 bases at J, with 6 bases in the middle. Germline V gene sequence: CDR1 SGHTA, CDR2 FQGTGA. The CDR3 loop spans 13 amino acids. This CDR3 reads CASSLITADTQYF. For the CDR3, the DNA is TGTGCCAGCAGCTTAATAACTGCAGATACGCAGTATTTT.

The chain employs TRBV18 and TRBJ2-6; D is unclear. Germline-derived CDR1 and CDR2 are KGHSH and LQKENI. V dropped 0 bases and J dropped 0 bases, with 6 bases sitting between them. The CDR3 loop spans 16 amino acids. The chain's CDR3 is CASSPPMHSGANVLTF. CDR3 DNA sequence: TGTGCCAGCTCACCACCGATGCACTCTGGGGCCAACGTCCTGACTTTC.

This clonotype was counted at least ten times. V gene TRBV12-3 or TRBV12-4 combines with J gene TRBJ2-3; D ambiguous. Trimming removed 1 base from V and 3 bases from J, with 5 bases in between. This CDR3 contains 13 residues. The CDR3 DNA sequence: TGTGCCAGCAGTTTAGGCCCTACAGATACGCAGTATTTT. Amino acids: CASSLGPTDTQYF.

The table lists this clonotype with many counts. The CDR3 DNA follows: TGTGCCAGCAGACCCCCTAGCGGGGGATGGGAGACCCAGTACTTC. It yields the protein CASRPPSGGWETQYF. The chain links TRBV12-3 or TRBV12-4 to TRBJ2-5, with 10 bases fitting TRBD2. This CDR3 region has 15 residues. V dropped 6 bases and J dropped 5; count of bases not matched to a gene: 9.

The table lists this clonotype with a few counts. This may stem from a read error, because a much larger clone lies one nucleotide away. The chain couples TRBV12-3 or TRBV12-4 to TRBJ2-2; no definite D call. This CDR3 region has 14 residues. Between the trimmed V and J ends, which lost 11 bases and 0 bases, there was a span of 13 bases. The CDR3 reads CAGTPRANTGELFF. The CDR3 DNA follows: TGTGCCGGCACCCCGAGAGCGAACACCGGGGAGCTGTTTTTT.

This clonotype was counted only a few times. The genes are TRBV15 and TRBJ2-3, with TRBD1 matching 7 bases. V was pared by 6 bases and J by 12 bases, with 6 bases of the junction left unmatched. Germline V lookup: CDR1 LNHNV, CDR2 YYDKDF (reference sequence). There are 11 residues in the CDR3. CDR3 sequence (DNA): TGTGCCACCAGAGACAGGGAAACCCAGTATTTT. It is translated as CATRDRETQYF. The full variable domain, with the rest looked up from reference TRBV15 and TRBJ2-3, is DAMVIQNPRYQVTQFGKPVTLSCSQTLNHNVMYWYQQKSSQAPKLLFHYYDKDFNNEADTPDNFQSRRPNTSFCFLDIRSPGLGDTAMYLCATRDRETQYFGPGTRLTVL.